This TCR beta chain is from a study of T-cell reconstitution after alpha-beta-depleted transplantation in children. The germline CDR1 and CDR2 sequences are SGHRS and YFSETQ. The CDR3 has 15 amino acids. V dropped 4 bases and J dropped 3 bases, with 15 bases sitting between them. Researchers prepared the TCRbeta library using unique molecular identifiers, the study reports. Each CDR3 protein is one row after TCRdb ran MiXCR on the PCR reads. This table holds approximately 800,000 distinct CDR3 sequences, roughly 15% found once. This clonotype has a handful of counts. V usage is TRBV5-1 and J usage is TRBJ2-3; a weak D match, TRBD1 (6 bases). The sample was PBMCs, mostly from graft donor cells, taken 360 days after TCRalphabeta/CD19-depleted stem cell transplant. This clonotype originated in a male patient younger than 18 who had a stem cell transplant for acute lymphoblastic leukemia, so the T cells may come from the graft donor. The CDR3 is CASSGTGYRTDTQYF. CDR3 bases: TGCGCCAGCAGCGGAACAGGGTATCGGACAGATACGCAGTATTTT.